Listed below are T cell receptor beta chains from one sample, sequenced in a study of cytomegalovirus exposure and HLA in healthy donors. TCRdb keeps only in-frame clones here, not all; method: immunoSEQ multiplex PCR. The sample yields about 240,000 clones, approximately 83% seen once. Sequencing input: PBMCs. All receptors derive from a woman under 40 in good health and CMV-seropositive. CDR3s include the opening cysteine and the closing phenylalanine or tryptophan. A D gene is named only where the DNA matches it firmly. Size is omitted from some rows. Given values are once, few, many or a class for expanded clones.

D gene: -
clone size: -
J gene: TRBJ2-2
V gene: TRBV19
CDR3 protein: CASSIVFGGIGELFF
CDR3 DNA: TGTGCCAGTAGTATAGTCTTCGGGGGAATCGGGGAGCTGTTTTTT

D gene: -
clone size: -
J gene: TRBJ1-5
V gene: TRBV18
CDR3 protein: CASSPGAVSNQPQHF
CDR3 DNA: TGTGCCAGCTCACCAGGGGCAGTTAGCAATCAGCCCCAGCATTTT

D gene: TRBD1
clone size: -
J gene: TRBJ2-3
V gene: TRBV5-6
CDR3 protein: CASSFGTGDTDTQYF
CDR3 DNA: TGTGCCAGCAGCTTTGGGACAGGAGACACAGATACGCAGTATTTT

D gene: TRBD1
clone size: once
J gene: TRBJ2-4
V gene: TRBV5-1
CDR3 protein: CASSLQGAHGLIQDIQYF
CDR3 DNA: TGCGCCAGCAGCTTGCAGGGGGCGCATGGGTTGATTCAGGACATTCAGTACTTC

D gene: TRBD2
clone size: -
J gene: TRBJ2-3
V gene: TRBV27
CDR3 protein: CASSLYGRGLGDTQYF
CDR3 DNA: TGTGCCAGCAGTTTATACGGGAGGGGTCTGGGAGATACGCAGTATTTT

D gene: TRBD1
clone size: -
J gene: TRBJ1-4
V gene: TRBV27
CDR3 protein: CASSSPTGGKLFF
CDR3 DNA: TGTGCCAGCAGTTCCCCGACAGGGGGGAAACTGTTTTTT

D gene: -
clone size: -
J gene: TRBJ1-5
V gene: TRBV25-1
CDR3 protein: CASSEDRYQPQHF
CDR3 DNA: TGTGCCAGCAGTGAAGACAGATATCAGCCCCAGCATTTT

D gene: TRBD2
clone size: -
J gene: TRBJ2-7
V gene: TRBV9
CDR3 protein: CASSVGTSGRNEQYF
CDR3 DNA: TGTGCCAGCAGCGTCGGGACTAGCGGGAGGAACGAGCAGTACTTC

D gene: TRBD1
clone size: -
J gene: TRBJ2-2
V gene: TRBV7-6
CDR3 protein: CASRVPAGTDLSPPNTGELFF
CDR3 DNA: TGTGCCAGCAGAGTCCCCGCCGGGACAGATCTTTCCCCTCCGAACACCGGGGAGCTGTTTTTT

D gene: -
clone size: once
J gene: TRBJ1-4
V gene: TRBV7-9
CDR3 protein: CASSLKTGLNEKLFF
CDR3 DNA: TGTGCCAGCAGCTTAAAAACAGGCCTTAATGAAAAACTGTTTTTT

D gene: -
clone size: -
J gene: TRBJ1-5
V gene: TRBV19
CDR3 protein: CASRDGRGVNQPQHF
CDR3 DNA: TGTGCCAGTAGGGACGGGAGGGGAGTAAATCAGCCCCAGCATTTT

D gene: TRBD2
clone size: -
J gene: TRBJ2-5
V gene: TRBV7-8
CDR3 protein: CASSLEEVGGFQETQYF
CDR3 DNA: TGTGCCAGCAGCTTAGAGGAGGTGGGAGGGTTCCAAGAGACCCAGTACTTC

D gene: -
clone size: -
J gene: TRBJ1-1
V gene: TRBV29-1
CDR3 protein: CSVEGTAVMNTEAFF
CDR3 DNA: TGCAGCGTTGAAGGGACAGCAGTCATGAACACTGAAGCTTTCTTT

D gene: -
clone size: once
J gene: TRBJ2-7
V gene: TRBV7-3
CDR3 protein: CASSPSTGFSYEQYF
CDR3 DNA: TGTGCCAGCAGCCCGAGTACAGGCTTCTCCTACGAGCAGTACTTC

D gene: -
clone size: -
J gene: TRBJ2-7
V gene: TRBV27
CDR3 protein: CASSLLIGGGYSYEQYF
CDR3 DNA: TGTGCCAGCAGTCTCCTAATAGGAGGGGGCTACTCCTACGAGCAGTACTTC

D gene: -
clone size: -
J gene: TRBJ1-2
V gene: TRBV5-4
CDR3 protein: CASSLVVGPTGSYTF
CDR3 DNA: TGTGCCAGCAGCTTGGTGGTTGGTCCGACAGGTAGCTACACCTTC

D gene: TRBD2
clone size: -
J gene: TRBJ2-7
V gene: TRBV27
CDR3 protein: CASSYTSGTLSPHEQYF
CDR3 DNA: TGTGCCAGCAGTTATACTAGCGGGACCCTGTCCCCCCACGAGCAGTACTTC

D gene: TRBD2
clone size: few
J gene: TRBJ2-7
V gene: TRBV18
CDR3 protein: CASSPGLAGEYEQYF
CDR3 DNA: TGTGCCAGCTCACCTGGACTAGCGGGAGAGTACGAGCAGTACTTC

D gene: TRBD1
clone size: -
J gene: TRBJ2-2
V gene: TRBV6-1
CDR3 protein: CASSIMDRGTGELFF
CDR3 DNA: TGTGCCAGCAGCATAATGGACAGGGGGACCGGGGAGCTGTTTTTT

D gene: TRBD2
clone size: -
J gene: TRBJ2-1
V gene: TRBV4-2
CDR3 protein: CASSQERGLAGNTYNEQFF
CDR3 DNA: TGTGCCAGCAGCCAAGAAAGAGGGCTAGCGGGAAACACCTACAATGAGCAGTTCTTC

D gene: TRBD1
clone size: -
J gene: TRBJ2-1
V gene: TRBV7-7
CDR3 protein: CASSSKGAGTGGEQFF
CDR3 DNA: TGTGCTAGCAGCTCAAAAGGGGCCGGGACAGGGGGTGAGCAGTTCTTC

D gene: -
clone size: -
J gene: TRBJ1-1
V gene: TRBV27
CDR3 protein: CASSLTWGGHTEAFF
CDR3 DNA: TGTGCCAGCAGTCTCACGTGGGGAGGGCACACTGAAGCTTTCTTT

D gene: TRBD1
clone size: -
J gene: TRBJ1-5
V gene: TRBV30
CDR3 protein: CAWSGGILDQPQHF
CDR3 DNA: TGTGCCTGGTCAGGGGGCATATTAGATCAGCCCCAGCATTTT

D gene: -
clone size: -
J gene: TRBJ1-2
V gene: TRBV28
CDR3 protein: CASSLRTTHTF
CDR3 DNA: TGTGCCAGCAGTTTGCGGACAACGCACACCTTC

D gene: TRBD2
clone size: -
J gene: TRBJ2-3
V gene: TRBV19
CDR3 protein: CASSQREGRVTDTQYF
CDR3 DNA: TGTGCCAGTAGTCAGCGGGAGGGCCGGGTCACAGATACGCAGTATTTT

D gene: -
clone size: -
J gene: TRBJ2-3
V gene: TRBV27
CDR3 protein: CASSTISDLDTQYF
CDR3 DNA: TGTGCCAGCAGCACTATAAGTGACTTAGATACGCAGTATTTT

D gene: -
clone size: -
J gene: TRBJ1-1
V gene: TRBV18
CDR3 protein: CASSREIVPMNTEAFF
CDR3 DNA: TGTGCCAGCTCCCGAGAAATAGTTCCCATGAACACTGAAGCTTTCTTT

D gene: -
clone size: -
J gene: TRBJ2-5
V gene: TRBV6-1
CDR3 protein: CASSEAITGGETQYF
CDR3 DNA: TGTGCCAGCAGTGAAGCGATAACAGGCGGCGAGACCCAGTACTTC

D gene: -
clone size: once
J gene: TRBJ1-1
V gene: TRBV5-1
CDR3 protein: CASSQRQGTPGTEAFF
CDR3 DNA: TGCGCCAGCAGTCAAAGGCAGGGAACCCCTGGAACTGAAGCTTTCTTT

D gene: TRBD1
clone size: -
J gene: TRBJ2-7
V gene: TRBV5-6
CDR3 protein: CASSPTMTGGKQYF
CDR3 DNA: TGTGCCAGCAGCCCAACCATGACAGGGGGCAAGCAGTACTTC

D gene: -
clone size: -
J gene: TRBJ2-2
V gene: TRBV19
CDR3 protein: CASSIGGGAGELFF
CDR3 DNA: TGTGCCAGTAGTATAGGAGGGGGGGCCGGGGAGCTGTTTTTT

D gene: -
clone size: once
J gene: TRBJ2-5
V gene: TRBV10-1
CDR3 protein: CASSEGTPGGQETQYF
CDR3 DNA: TGCGCCAGCAGTGAAGGGACCCCCGGGGGCCAAGAGACCCAGTACTTC

D gene: -
clone size: -
J gene: TRBJ2-5
V gene: TRBV28
CDR3 protein: CASSPLKSQETQYF
CDR3 DNA: TGTGCCAGCAGTCCGTTGAAGAGCCAAGAGACCCAGTACTTC

D gene: TRBD1
clone size: -
J gene: TRBJ1-5
V gene: TRBV19
CDR3 protein: CASSADRSYQPQHF
CDR3 DNA: TGTGCCAGTAGTGCGGACAGGAGCTATCAGCCCCAGCATTTT

D gene: -
clone size: once
J gene: TRBJ2-2
V gene: TRBV28
CDR3 protein: CASSFTGNTGELFF
CDR3 DNA: TGTGCCAGCAGTTTCACAGGGAACACCGGGGAGCTGTTTTTT

D gene: TRBD1
clone size: -
J gene: TRBJ1-2
V gene: TRBV28
CDR3 protein: CASSDDRVYGYTF
CDR3 DNA: TGTGCCAGCAGTGACGACAGGGTTTATGGCTACACCTTC

D gene: -
clone size: once
J gene: TRBJ2-1
V gene: TRBV7-8
CDR3 protein: CASDLAGEQFF
CDR3 DNA: TGTGCCAGCGACCTGGCGGGTGAGCAGTTCTTC

D gene: -
clone size: -
J gene: TRBJ2-1
V gene: TRBV7-6
CDR3 protein: CASSLGIGYLFEDEQFF
CDR3 DNA: TGTGCCAGCAGCTTAGGCATAGGCTATCTATTCGAGGATGAGCAGTTCTTC

D gene: TRBD1
clone size: -
J gene: TRBJ1-1
V gene: TRBV10-3
CDR3 protein: CAISDRGPRGTEAFF
CDR3 DNA: TGTGCCATCAGCGACAGGGGGCCAAGAGGGACTGAAGCTTTCTTT

D gene: -
clone size: once
J gene: TRBJ2-1
V gene: TRBV7-2
CDR3 protein: CASSLGAMSKNNEQFF
CDR3 DNA: TGTGCCAGCAGCTTAGGGGCAATGTCCAAAAACAATGAGCAGTTCTTC

D gene: -
clone size: -
J gene: TRBJ2-3
V gene: TRBV5-1
CDR3 protein: CASSLTVTQYF
CDR3 DNA: TGCGCCAGCAGCCTGACTGTTACGCAGTATTTT

D gene: TRBD1
clone size: -
J gene: TRBJ2-7
V gene: TRBV6-5
CDR3 protein: CASRRDRVTSQYF
CDR3 DNA: TGTGCCAGCAGAAGGGACAGGGTTACTTCGCAGTACTTC

D gene: -
clone size: -
J gene: TRBJ1-1
V gene: TRBV9
CDR3 protein: CASSVVLQGEAFF
CDR3 DNA: TGTGCCAGCAGCGTAGTGTTGCAGGGCGAAGCTTTCTTT

D gene: TRBD1
clone size: -
J gene: TRBJ2-7
V gene: TRBV9
CDR3 protein: CASSPLQGNEQYF
CDR3 DNA: TGTGCCAGCAGCCCCCTACAGGGGAACGAGCAGTACTTC

D gene: TRBD1
clone size: -
J gene: TRBJ1-2
V gene: TRBV7-9
CDR3 protein: CASSDRAKAVGYTF
CDR3 DNA: TGTGCCAGCAGCGACAGGGCGAAGGCAGTAGGCTACACCTTC

D gene: -
clone size: few
J gene: TRBJ2-7
V gene: TRBV25-1
CDR3 protein: CASSELREQYF
CDR3 DNA: TGTGCCAGCAGTGAATTGCGCGAGCAGTACTTC

D gene: -
clone size: -
J gene: TRBJ2-2
V gene: TRBV11-2
CDR3 protein: CASSLAWVRDTGELFF
CDR3 DNA: TGTGCCAGCAGCTTAGCGTGGGTCAGGGACACCGGGGAGCTGTTTTTT

D gene: -
clone size: -
J gene: TRBJ2-7
V gene: TRBV5-4
CDR3 protein: CASSLGQNPYEQYF
CDR3 DNA: TGTGCCAGCAGCTTGGGACAGAACCCCTACGAGCAGTACTTC

D gene: -
clone size: -
J gene: TRBJ2-5
V gene: TRBV7-2
CDR3 protein: CASRSGVPFQETQYF
CDR3 DNA: TGTGCCAGCAGATCAGGGGTGCCCTTCCAAGAGACCCAGTACTTC

D gene: -
clone size: -
J gene: TRBJ2-1
V gene: TRBV7-2
CDR3 protein: CASSLELSFREQFF
CDR3 DNA: TGTGCCAGCAGCTTAGAATTGAGCTTCAGGGAGCAGTTCTTC

D gene: TRBD2
clone size: -
J gene: TRBJ2-1
V gene: TRBV25-1
CDR3 protein: CASSVTSGIGAEQFF
CDR3 DNA: TGTGCCAGCAGTGTAACTAGCGGGATTGGTGCTGAGCAGTTCTTC

D gene: -
clone size: -
J gene: TRBJ1-2
V gene: TRBV7-9
CDR3 protein: CASSLGLPDGYTF
CDR3 DNA: TGTGCCAGCAGCTTAGGACTACCGGACGGCTACACCTTC

D gene: -
clone size: -
J gene: TRBJ2-1
V gene: TRBV19
CDR3 protein: CASSSGRNNEQFF
CDR3 DNA: TGTGCCAGTTCCAGCGGGCGCAACAATGAGCAGTTCTTC

D gene: -
clone size: -
J gene: TRBJ2-3
V gene: TRBV5-1
CDR3 protein: CASSLGGQDTQYF
CDR3 DNA: TGCGCCAGCAGCTTGGGGGGCCAAGATACGCAGTATTTT

D gene: TRBD1
clone size: -
J gene: TRBJ1-5
V gene: TRBV14
CDR3 protein: CASSRDRNQPQHF
CDR3 DNA: TGTGCCAGCAGCAGGGACAGGAATCAGCCCCAGCATTTT

D gene: TRBD1
clone size: once
J gene: TRBJ1-1
V gene: TRBV5-1
CDR3 protein: CASSLVQGGIGGTEAFF
CDR3 DNA: TGCGCCAGCAGCTTGGTACAGGGGGGGATTGGAGGCACTGAAGCTTTCTTT

D gene: -
clone size: -
J gene: TRBJ2-2
V gene: TRBV7-6
CDR3 protein: CASSTPPGELFF
CDR3 DNA: TGTGCCAGCAGCACACCCCCCGGGGAGCTGTTTTTT